A few counts support the clone carrying this T cell receptor beta chain. The antigen is unknown. The data stem from a study of regulatory T cells in long-lasting Graves disease. Broader study findings: Among the persistent patients, roughly 2,500 public clonotypes were shared, more than the 950 to 1,000 shared among new patients.

Libraries of TCR beta came from iRepertoire HTBI primers plus Arm-PCR of CDR3 regions. Each CDR3 protein gets one entry after TCRdb re-called the multiplex PCR reads with MiXCR. The repertoire has a few hundred thousand distinct CDR3 sequences, less than 25% of them found once; the top ten carry roughly a quarter. Time point described: persistent/refractory GD, antithyroid drugs over 5 years with positive TRAb. Extracted PBMC RNA gave rise to the TCR library. This CDR3 is 15 amino acids long. Germline CDR1 and CDR2: LNHDA and SQIVND (reference sequence). The V end lost 6 bases, the J end lost 8 bases, and 22 bases lay between the germline ends.

The material sequenced was peripheral blood mononuclear cells (PBMCs), taken when the disease was refractory, from a patient treated with antithyroid drugs. This chain joins TRBV19 and TRBJ1-2; D unresolved. This receptor was taken from a female donor with Graves disease. CDR3 loop: CASRTTPDRSKGYTF. The CDR3 DNA is TGTGCCAGTAGGACCACCCCGGACCGGAGTAAGGGCTACACCTTC.